This TCR beta chain was found in a study of T cell repertoires in cytomegalovirus infection. With 1 base removed from V and 4 bases from J, the gap between germline ends came to 18 bases. The CDR3 has 17 residues. Germline CDR1 reads SGHAT; CDR2 reads FQNNGV. Study outcomes and limitations: Based on cumulative public TCR beta family frequency, carriers of CMV plus the relevant HLA were identified.

TCRdb recomputed calls from the reads with MiXCR, one row per CDR3 protein. The table includes 250,000 to 300,000 distinct CDR3 sequences, roughly 13% detected once. At least ten counts were recorded for this clonotype. Its antigen is unidentified. Sequenced: PBMCs. This clonotype was sampled from a human donor in good health (CMV status not recorded). Some clones in this sample may be carry-over from other donors' samples. The chain recombines TRBV11-2 with TRBJ2-3, with D perhaps being TRBD1 or TRBD2 (6 bases each). CDR3 bases: TGTGCCAGCAGCTTAGTGCCCTCCCCCGGGGGCCCAGATACGCAGTATTTT. Its protein product is CASSLVPSPGGPDTQYF.